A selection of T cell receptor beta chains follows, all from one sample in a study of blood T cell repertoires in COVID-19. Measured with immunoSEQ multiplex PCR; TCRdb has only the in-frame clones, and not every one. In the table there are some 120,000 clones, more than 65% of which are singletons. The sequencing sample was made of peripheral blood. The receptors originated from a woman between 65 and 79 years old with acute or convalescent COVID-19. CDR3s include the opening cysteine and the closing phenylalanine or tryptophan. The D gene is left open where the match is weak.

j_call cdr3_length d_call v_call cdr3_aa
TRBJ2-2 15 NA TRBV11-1 CASSRLGSNTGELFF
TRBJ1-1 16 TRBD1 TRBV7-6 CASSLGLQGANTEAFF
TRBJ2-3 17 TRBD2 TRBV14 CASSQVWRGATTDTQYF
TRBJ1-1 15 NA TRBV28 CASRLIGGLNTEAFF
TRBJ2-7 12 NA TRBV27 CASRRRGYEQYF
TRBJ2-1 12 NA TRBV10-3 CAISEADNEQFF
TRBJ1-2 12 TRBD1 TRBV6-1 CASIGQGYGYTF
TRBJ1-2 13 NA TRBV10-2 CASSDTGRDGYTF
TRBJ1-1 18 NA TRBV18 CASSPRLQQGLLNTEAFF
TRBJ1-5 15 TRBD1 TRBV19 CASTHRGQGGQPQHF
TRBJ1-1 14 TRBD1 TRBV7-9 CASSSRGFDTEAFF
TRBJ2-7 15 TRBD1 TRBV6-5 CASDEWGTGGYEQYF
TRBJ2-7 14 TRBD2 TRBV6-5 CASRDSGSSNEQYF
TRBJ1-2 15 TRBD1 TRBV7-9 CASSSPWGQGNGYTF
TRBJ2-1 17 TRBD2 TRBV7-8 CASSLGVGGALQAEQFF
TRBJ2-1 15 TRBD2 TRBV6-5 CASSLGLAAYNEQFF
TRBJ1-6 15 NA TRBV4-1 CASSRQDSEGSPLHF
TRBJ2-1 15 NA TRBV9 CASSVDVGYYNEQFF
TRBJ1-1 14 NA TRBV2 CASSDDSTNTEAFF
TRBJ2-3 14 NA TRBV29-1 CSAAHRVEADTQYF
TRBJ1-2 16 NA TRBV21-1 CASSIEGQQHNYGYTF
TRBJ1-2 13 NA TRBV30 CAWSVLQYYGYTF
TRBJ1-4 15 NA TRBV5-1 CASSLEGGPWEKLFF
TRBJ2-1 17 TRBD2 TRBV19 CASSIRPAGGSYNEQFF
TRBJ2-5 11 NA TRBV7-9 CASSDFETQYF
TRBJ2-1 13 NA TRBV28 CASSSGVPNEQFF
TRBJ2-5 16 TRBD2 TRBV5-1 CASSSGLAGGGETQYF
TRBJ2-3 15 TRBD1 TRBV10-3 CAISESGTDTDTQYF
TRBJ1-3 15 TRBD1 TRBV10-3 CAISETRGNGDTIYF
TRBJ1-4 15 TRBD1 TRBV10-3 CAISEVTGVGEKLFF
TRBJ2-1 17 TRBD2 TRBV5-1 CASSPQLAGGAYNEQFF
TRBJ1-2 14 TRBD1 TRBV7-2 CASSLLQGAGGYTF
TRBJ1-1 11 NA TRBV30 CAWAGHSEAFF
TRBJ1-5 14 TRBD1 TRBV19 CASSLTGGSQPQHF
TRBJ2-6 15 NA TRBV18 CASSTDRAGANVLTF
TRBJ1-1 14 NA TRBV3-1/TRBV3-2 CASSVRESRTEAFF
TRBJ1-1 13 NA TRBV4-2 CASSQGREAEAFF
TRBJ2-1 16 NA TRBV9 CASSVALARQNNEQFF
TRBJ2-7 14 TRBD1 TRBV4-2 CASSPEGQGYEQYF
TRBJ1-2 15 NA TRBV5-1 CASSPERRRGEGYTF
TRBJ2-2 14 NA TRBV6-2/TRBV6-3 CASSKTRNTGELFF
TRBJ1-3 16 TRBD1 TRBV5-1 CASSKQGVGSGNTIYF
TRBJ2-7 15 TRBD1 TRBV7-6 CASSLGTGDSYEQYF
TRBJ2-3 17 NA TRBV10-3 CAISDPVASPKADTQYF
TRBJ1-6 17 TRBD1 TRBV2 CASQSGTGASYNSPLHF
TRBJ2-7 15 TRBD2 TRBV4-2 CASSQKAGPVDEQYF